This T cell receptor (beta chain) is drawn from a study of CD8 T cell repertoires and HIV-1 epitope variants. Study-wide background: Control wells had CMV/EBV/flu peptides, negative Ebola AY9, or no peptide. Study-wide results and limits: Of roughly nine antigen-specific beta clonotypes, more than 5 appeared to cross-react with escape variants.

CDR1 and CDR2 from the germline V gene are SGHNT and YENEEA. V lost 1 base, J lost 2 bases, and 9 bases lay in between. The CDR3 is made up of 15 amino acids. Details on this clone: Its antigen is unknown.

Data came from immunoSEQ multiplex PCR; TCRdb stores just in-frame clones and leaves some out. The sample has roughly 2,000 clones; about 70% are singletons. The sample was cultured CD8+ T cells derived from PBMCs. The chain links TRBV11-3 to TRBJ2-1; D unresolved. This TCR came from a male donor with HIV. The CDR3 spells CASSLGPPTYNEQFF. The CDR3 nucleotides are TGTGCCAGCAGCTTAGGCCCACCTACCTACAATGAGCAGTTCTTC.